The 24 T cell receptor beta chains below all came from one sample that was sequenced in a study of blood T cell repertoires in COVID-19. Profiled with immunoSEQ multiplex PCR; TCRdb holds only in-frame clones, not every one. Among roughly 260,000 clones listed, just under 90% were seen once. Sequenced sample: peripheral blood. All receptors derive from a middle-aged woman with acute or convalescent COVID-19.

The J gene is TRBJ1-3, the V gene TRBV19; D is unresolved. The V gene lost 3 bases and the J gene lost 0 bases, with 6 bases spanning the gap. The germline CDR1 and CDR2 sequences are LNHDA and SQIVND (reference sequence). The CDR3 loop spans 14 amino acids. CDR3 nucleotide sequence: TGTGCCAGTAGTATTAGCTTCTCTGGAAACACCATATATTTT. Translation gives CASSISFSGNTIYF.

J is TRBJ1-2 and V is TRBV5-1, with 7 bases identical to TRBD1. The CDR3 consists of 13 residues. The trim removed 0 bases at V and 10 bases at J, leaving 6 bases unmatched. The germline CDR1 and CDR2 sequences are SGHRS and YFSETQ. The CDR3 is CASSLGQGAVYTF. CDR3 in DNA: TGCGCCAGCAGCTTGGGACAGGGAGCTGTCTACACCTTC.

V and J are TRBV4-2 and TRBJ2-5; 11 nucleotides align to TRBD2. This CDR3 contains 17 residues. The J segment lost 5 bases and the V segment lost 3 bases, leaving 11 bases of the junction unmatched. Germline lookup yields CDR1 LGHNA and CDR2 YNFKEQ. The CDR3 DNA sequence: TGTGCCAGCAGCCACCCACCCGTAGCGGGGGGGGTGGAGACCCAGTACTTC. Protein: CASSHPPVAGGVETQYF.

The rearrangement joins TRBV2 to TRBJ1-5; a weak D match, TRBD1 (5 bases). The CDR3 has 16 amino acids. Trimming left V 4 bases short and J 7 bases short, with 20 bases between. The germline V gene has CDR1 SNHLY and CDR2 FYNNEI. The CDR3 here is CASSALGGVTGQPQHF. The CDR3 coding sequence is TGTGCCAGCAGTGCGCTGGGAGGGGTAACGGGGCAGCCCCAGCATTTT.

CDR3 residues: CASSGTSGNTGELFF. In DNA form, the CDR3 reads TGTGCCAGCAGTGGGACTAGCGGGAACACCGGGGAGCTGTTTTTT. The V and J genes are TRBV2 and TRBJ2-2, with TRBD2 identical over 10 bases. The germline V gene encodes CDR1 SNHLY and CDR2 FYNNEI. CDR3 length: 15 residues. The ends lost 4 bases at V and 1 base at J; junction bases unmatched: 0.

The rearrangement links TRBV7-9 to TRBJ1-2, with a tentative D call TRBD1 (6 bases). CDR3 length: 17 amino acids. The V gene's germline CDR1 is SEHNR and CDR2 FQNEAQ (reference sequence). Between the trimmed V and J ends, which lost 3 bases and 2 bases, there was a span of 19 bases. CDR3: CASSFLIDRPPNYGYTF. CDR3 sequence (DNA): TGTGCCAGCAGCTTTTTAATCGACAGGCCTCCCAACTATGGCTACACCTTC.

The V gene is TRBV5-8, the J gene TRBJ1-2, with D unresolved. Germline V gives CDR1 SGHTS, CDR2 YDEGEE. The CDR3 spans 13 residues. V was trimmed by 0 bases and J by 6 bases, leaving 9 bases between them. CDR3 bases: TGTGCCAGCAGCTTGGCCGCTGCTAATGGCTACACCTTC. Encoded protein: CASSLAAANGYTF.

The rearrangement links TRBV4-2 to TRBJ1-1; no reliable D call. CDR1 is LGHNA, CDR2 YNFKEQ, per germline. The CDR3 is 14 amino acids. V was cut by 0 bases and J by 0 bases, with 5 bases left in between. This CDR3 is CASSQDRMNTEAFF. The DNA for the CDR3 is TGTGCCAGCAGCCAAGACAGGATGAACACTGAAGCTTTCTTT.

This clone showed up just once. V gene TRBV6-5 combines with J gene TRBJ2-3; 8 nucleotides agree with TRBD2. V dropped 6 bases and J dropped 5; count of bases not matched to a gene: 7. There are 14 residues in the CDR3. CDR1 and CDR2 (germline): MNHEY, SVGAGI. The CDR3, as DNA: TGTGCCAGCAGGATCGGGGGGGCAGGAGATACGCAGTATTTT. Amino acids: CASRIGGAGDTQYF.

The chain recombines TRBV5-1 with TRBJ2-6, with 10 bases matching TRBD1. Germline V gene data show CDR1 as SGHRS and CDR2 as YFSETQ. The CDR3 runs to 17 residues. V lost 5 bases to trimming and J lost 2 bases; unmatched junction nucleotides: 7. The CDR3: CASRSLDRGPGANVLTF. In nucleotides, the CDR3 is TGCGCCAGCAGATCTCTAGACAGGGGGCCTGGGGCCAACGTCCTGACTTTC.

The chain has TRBV6-1 and TRBJ1-1; 10 bases align to TRBD1. Germline V gene lookup returns CDR1 MNHNS and CDR2 SASEGT. The CDR3 is made up of 15 amino acids. After removal of 3 bases from V and 5 bases from J, the junction contained 6 bases not matched to a gene. CDR3 nucleotide sequence: TGTGCCAGCAGTGACGGGACAGGGGATAGGACTGAAGCTTTCTTT. This codes for CASSDGTGDRTEAFF.

V usage is TRBV9 and J usage is TRBJ1-1; weak D call: TRBD1 (5 bases). There are 13 residues in the CDR3. Germline CDR1 is SGDLS and CDR2 is YYNGEE. Trimming took 2 bases from V and 7 from J, leaving 12 bases between them. The CDR3 is CASSVRGGGEAFF. DNA for the CDR3: TGTGCCAGCAGCGTCCGGGGGGGAGGTGAAGCTTTCTTT.

This chain joins TRBV27 and TRBJ1-1, with 7 nucleotides matching TRBD1. The CDR3 consists of 18 residues. Trimming cost V 5 bases and J 4 bases; bases outside gene matches: 19. CDR1 and CDR2 from the germline V gene are MNHEY and SMNVEV (reference sequence). This chain's CDR3 is CASSLVGGNNFRSTEAFF. The CDR3 nucleotides read TGTGCCAGCAGTCTAGTAGGGGGCAATAATTTTCGTAGCACTGAAGCTTTCTTT.

CDR3 bases: TGTGCCAGCAGCTTATACCAGGGGGCGGGTGAAAAACTGTTTTTT. Protein sequence: CASSLYQGAGEKLFF. The chain has TRBV7-9 and TRBJ1-4; 8 bases map to TRBD1. From germline, CDR1 is SEHNR and CDR2 FQNEAQ (reference sequence). The length of the CDR3 is 15 residues. Germline trimming cut 2 bases from V and 7 bases from J; bases unmatched to any gene: 6.

J is TRBJ1-2 and V is TRBV18, with TRBD1 identical over 7 bases. The germline CDR1 and CDR2 sequences are KGHSH and LQKENI. Trimming took 2 bases from V and 2 from J; bases not matched to a gene: 5. This CDR3 has 15 residues. CDR3 sequence (DNA): TGTGCCAGCTCACCAACCGGACAGGTGAACTATGGCTACACCTTC. Its protein product is CASSPTGQVNYGYTF.

V gene TRBV7-2 combines with J gene TRBJ1-1, with 8 bases lining up with TRBD1. The germline V gene encodes CDR1 SGHTA and CDR2 FQGNSA. The J segment lost 1 base and the V segment lost 5 bases, leaving 6 bases of the junction unmatched. The CDR3 has 15 residues. The CDR3 DNA sequence: TGTGCCAGCAGCACCTGGGACAGGAGGAACACTGAAGCTTTCTTT. It specifies CASSTWDRRNTEAFF.

V is TRBV5-1 and J is TRBJ1-5; D is unclear. Per the germline V gene, CDR1 is SGHRS and CDR2 is YFSETQ. The CDR3 is 14 amino acids. V lost 0 bases and J lost 3, with 7 bases in between. The CDR3 DNA reads TGCGCCAGCAGCTTGGGAACAGCCAATCAGCCCCAGCATTTT. This encodes CASSLGTANQPQHF.

The chain links TRBV5-1 to TRBJ2-5; 9 bases map to TRBD2. The length of the CDR3 is 15 residues. The germline V gene encodes CDR1 SGHRS and CDR2 YFSETQ. V dropped 3 bases and J dropped 1; count of bases not matched to a gene: 4. CDR3 nucleotides: TGCGCCAGCAGCTCAACTAGCGGGTTCCAAGAGACCCAGTACTTC. This encodes CASSSTSGFQETQYF.

The chain recombines TRBV24-1 with TRBJ2-1, with TRBD1 identical over 9 bases. The V segment lost 9 bases and the J segment 0 bases; nucleotides outside the gene matches: 5. The CDR3 runs to 15 residues. Germline lookup yields CDR1 KGHDR and CDR2 SFDVKD. The CDR3 DNA reads as TGTGCCACCCACGGGACAGGGAGCTCCTACAATGAGCAGTTCTTC. As protein: CATHGTGSSYNEQFF.

The chain employs TRBV24-1 and TRBJ2-2, with 12 bases matching TRBD2. The V gene's germline CDR1 is KGHDR and CDR2 SFDVKD. This CDR3 comprises 17 residues. Losses at the gene ends were 5 bases for V and 1 base for J; bases not matched to a gene: 4. Written as DNA, the CDR3 is TGTGCCACCAGTGTTCAGGGACTAGCGGGGAACACCGGGGAGCTGTTTTTT. This codes for CATSVQGLAGNTGELFF.

The chain employs TRBV5-4 and TRBJ2-7; D might be TRBD1 (6 bases). Looked up from germline, CDR1 is SGHNT and CDR2 is YYREEE (reference sequence). This CDR3 contains 14 residues. Trimming removed 4 bases at V and 5 bases at J, with 16 bases between. Here the CDR3 reads CASSNPQGGNEQYV. The CDR3 bases are TGTGCCAGCAGCAACCCACAGGGTGGGAACGAGCAGTACGTC.

CDR3 bases: TGTGCCAGCAGTTACCCTGCTAGCGGGGGAGGAGAGACCCAGTACTTC. This encodes CASSYPASGGGETQYF. The genes are TRBV6-5 and TRBJ2-5; 10 positions match TRBD2. CDR1 is MNHEY, CDR2 SVGAGI, per germline. The CDR3 extends over 16 amino acids. V lost 2 bases to trimming and J lost 4 bases; unmatched junction nucleotides: 7.

V gene TRBV27 combines with J gene TRBJ1-2, with 11 bases identical to TRBD1. The CDR3 sequence is 13 residues long. Trimming took 3 bases from V and 8 from J; bases not matched to a gene: 2. The V gene's germline CDR1 is MNHEY and CDR2 SMNVEV (reference sequence). CDR3 coding DNA: TGTGCCAGCAGTTTTAGGGACAGGGGGGGCTACACCTTC. The encoded protein is CASSFRDRGGYTF.

V usage is TRBV18 and J usage is TRBJ1-6, with D unclear. The germline CDR1 and CDR2 sequences are KGHSH and LQKENI. V lost 9 bases and J lost 6, with 18 bases in between. The CDR3 has 15 amino acids. The CDR3 protein is CASSSPRSTNSPLHF. CDR3 nucleotides: TGTGCCAGTTCATCTCCGAGAAGCACTAATTCACCCCTCCACTTT. Looking up the rest from reference TRBV18 and TRBJ1-6 gives the full variable domain: NAGVMQNPRHLVRRRGQEARLRCSPMKGHSHVYWYRQLPEEGLKFMVYLQKENIIDESGMPKERFSAEFPKEGPSILRIQQVVRGDSAAYFCASSSPRSTNSPLHFGNGTRLTVT.